This T cell receptor (beta chain) emerged from a study of identical twins. This CDR3 has 16 amino acids. CDR1 and CDR2 (germline): MGHRA, YSYEKL. With 1 base clipped from V and 6 bases from J, the junction kept 7 bases outside the gene matches. Whole-study results and caveats: Within beta out-of-frame sequences, the excess sharing observed between twins was weaker. The study found excess low generation probability among twin-shared out-of-frame alpha sequences.

A single record per CDR3 protein comes from TCRdb applying MiXCR to the 5' RACE reads. The sample contains approximately 530,000 distinct CDR3 sequences, around 22% of which appear only once. As to this clonotype: The antigen is not known.

The donor group consisted entirely of healthy Caucasians. These same data were also listed under a study on yellow fever vaccine responses in identical twins. From that second work: Twins reportedly showed a vaccine T cell response that seemed partly convergent and partly personalized.

This sequence was found in a young woman in good health. The chain couples TRBV4-1 to TRBJ2-7; 12 bases align to TRBD2. What was sequenced was CD4+ T cells sorted from blood. DNA for the CDR3: TGCGCCAGCAGCCAAGTGACTAGCGGGAGATGGAGCGAGCAGTACTTC. As protein: CASSQVTSGRWSEQYF.